These 16 T cell receptor beta chains originate from one sample sequenced in a study of T cells in pancreatic ductal adenocarcinoma. Surgery without prior neoadjuvant therapy was the treatment of the selected pancreatic ductal adenocarcinoma patients. Measured with immunoSEQ multiplex PCR; TCRdb has only the in-frame clones, and not every one. The data hold approximately 5,400 clones, with approximately 65% observed a single time. The source material was pancreatic tumor tissue. All receptors derive from a human donor with pancreatic ductal adenocarcinoma.

This clone was picked up a small number of times. This chain links TRBV5-6 with TRBJ1-6; D not certain. Germline V lookup: CDR1 SGHDT, CDR2 YYEEEE. The CDR3 is 14 amino acids. V lost 6 bases to trimming and J lost 5 bases, with 12 bases between them. CDR3 DNA: TGTGCCAGCACCTATACCGTCGATAATTCACCCCTCCACTTT. This encodes CASTYTVDNSPLHF.

This sequence joins TRBV4-1 and TRBJ2-7; 11 bases align to TRBD1. Germline assignment: CDR1 MGHRA and CDR2 YSYEKL. There are 14 residues in the CDR3. V was pared by 4 bases and J by 4 bases, with 3 bases of the junction left unmatched. The CDR3 DNA sequence: TGCGCCAGCAGCCCCTGGGACAGGGGGTACGAGCAGTACTTC. This gives the protein CASSPWDRGYEQYF.

J is TRBJ2-7 and V is TRBV5-1; TRBD2 agrees at 9 bases. The V gene end was trimmed by 0 bases and the J gene end by 5 bases; junction bases not matched to a gene: 12. Germline V gene lookup returns CDR1 SGHRS and CDR2 YFSETQ. The CDR3 consists of 17 residues. CDR3 amino acids: CASSLELAGTGADEQYF. CDR3 coding DNA: TGCGCCAGCAGCTTGGAGCTAGCGGGGACCGGGGCCGACGAGCAGTACTTC. Combining the CDR3 with reference TRBV5-1 and TRBJ2-7 gives the whole variable domain KAGVTQTPRYLIKTRGQQVTLSCSPISGHRSVSWYQQTPGQGLQFLFEYFSETQRNKGNFPGRFSGRQFSNSRSEMNVSTLELGDSALYLCASSLELAGTGADEQYFGPGTRLTVT.

This clone was counted a few times. This rearrangement joins TRBV6-5 to TRBJ2-7, with 8 nucleotides matching TRBD1. The V gene's germline CDR1 is MNHEY and CDR2 SVGAGI. The V segment lost 5 bases and the J segment 3 bases; nucleotides outside the gene matches: 3. The CDR3 loop spans 13 amino acids. CDR3 sequence (DNA): TGTGCCAGCAGTCACGGACAGGGCTACGAGCAGTACTTC. It specifies CASSHGQGYEQYF.

The chain joins TRBV5-1 to TRBJ2-2, with D possibly being TRBD2 (7 bases). Germline values: CDR1 SGHRS, CDR2 YFSETQ. V was shortened by 0 bases and J by 7 bases, with 16 bases between the two germline ends. This CDR3 spans 16 amino acids. CDR3 in DNA: TGCGCCAGCAGCTTGGCGGGGGGCAGGGCGTTCGGGGAGCTGTTTTTT. Residues: CASSLAGGRAFGELFF.

The chain employs TRBV5-6 and TRBJ2-5; D may be TRBD1 (6 bases). Trimming shortened V by 3 bases and J by 5 bases, and 26 bases separated the two germline ends. Germline assignment: CDR1 SGHDT and CDR2 YYEEEE. The CDR3 spans 18 residues. The CDR3 reads CASSSIRDIRVDRETQYF. In DNA form, the CDR3 reads TGTGCCAGCAGCTCTATCCGGGACATCCGGGTGGACCGTGAGACCCAGTACTTC.

In this sample, this clone turned up a few times. The chain combines TRBV7-9 with TRBJ2-7, with D uncertain. The V gene's germline CDR1 is SEHNR and CDR2 FQNEAQ (reference sequence). The CDR3 contains 14 residues. Between the trimmed V and J ends, which lost 5 bases and 6 bases, there was a span of 17 bases. The CDR3 sequence: CASSLSVPVGEQYF. Here the CDR3 DNA reads TGTGCCAGCAGCCTAAGCGTTCCGGTAGGCGAGCAGTACTTC.

The rearrangement joins TRBV11-2 to TRBJ2-7; weak D call: TRBD2 (6 bases). The V end lost 3 bases, the J end lost 7 bases, and 16 bases lay between the germline ends. This CDR3 region has 14 residues. Germline CDR1 and CDR2: SGHAT and FQNNGV. CDR3 bases: TGTGCCAGCAGCTTTGGTACGGGAGAAGGGGAGCAGTACTTC. This translates into CASSFGTGEGEQYF.

The rearrangement joins TRBV28 to TRBJ2-3; 8 bases match TRBD2. The CDR3 spans 18 residues. Germline V gives CDR1 MDHEN, CDR2 SYDVKM. J lost 1 base, V lost 2 bases, and 11 bases had no gene match. CDR3 nucleotide sequence: TGTGCCAGCAGTTTAGAGGCTAGCGGGCCAACTGGCACAGATACGCAGTATTTT. Amino acids: CASSLEASGPTGTDTQYF.

This sequence joins TRBV7-2 and TRBJ1-2, with 8 bases that match TRBD1. CDR1 and CDR2 (germline): SGHTA, FQGNSA. J gave up 5 bases and V 7 bases, and 12 bases lay outside the gene matches. The CDR3 consists of 15 residues. The CDR3 DNA follows: TGTGCCAGCAAATTCGGACAGGGATTTTCGTATGGCTACACCTTC. It translates to CASKFGQGFSYGYTF.

The genes are TRBV2 and TRBJ1-6, with TRBD1 identical over 8 bases. The CDR3 loop spans 15 amino acids. With V trimmed by 5 bases and J by 5 bases, 5 bases remained unmatched. Germline lookup yields CDR1 SNHLY and CDR2 FYNNEI. Here the CDR3 reads CASSLDRANNSPLHF. The CDR3 DNA reads TGTGCCAGCAGTTTGGACAGGGCGAATAATTCACCCCTCCACTTT.

This chain uses TRBV5-1 with TRBJ1-1, with D possibly being TRBD1 (5 bases). The V end was cut by 5 bases, the J end by 1 base, with 12 bases between. Germline-derived CDR1 and CDR2 are SGHRS and YFSETQ. This CDR3 comprises 14 residues. This chain's CDR3 is CASSVGQGNTEAFF. The CDR3 coding sequence is TGCGCCAGCAGTGTGGGTCAGGGGAACACTGAAGCTTTCTTT. The full variable domain, with the rest looked up from reference TRBV5-1 and TRBJ1-1, is KAGVTQTPRYLIKTRGQQVTLSCSPISGHRSVSWYQQTPGQGLQFLFEYFSETQRNKGNFPGRFSGRQFSNSRSEMNVSTLELGDSALYLCASSVGQGNTEAFFGQGTRLTVV.

The chain links TRBV18 to TRBJ2-1; TRBD2 matches 8 bases. Germline V gene data show CDR1 as KGHSH and CDR2 as LQKENI. V trimming: 3 bases; J trimming: 5 bases; junction bases outside the gene matches: 6. This CDR3 has 15 amino acids. CDR3 residues: CASSPRGGKDNEQFF. The CDR3 coding sequence is TGTGCCAGCTCACCTCGGGGGGGCAAAGACAATGAGCAGTTCTTC.

Of note for this clone: The same CDR3 can be traced to other DNA sequences in this sample. The J gene is TRBJ2-7, the V gene TRBV11-2, with D perhaps matching TRBD1 (6 bases). Trimming pared 1 base from V and 0 bases from J, leaving 13 bases between. Germline V gene lookup returns CDR1 SGHAT and CDR2 FQNNGV. CDR3 size: 16 residues. In DNA, the CDR3 is TGTGCCAGCAGCTTAGTTGCGGGCAGGGGCTCCTACGAGCAGTACTTC. Its translation is CASSLVAGRGSYEQYF. Drawing the rest from reference TRBV11-2 and TRBJ2-7, the complete variable domain is EAGVAQSPRYKIIEKRQSVAFWCNPISGHATLYWYQQILGQGPKLLIQFQNNGVVDDSQLPKDRFSAERLKGVDSTLKIQPAKLEDSAVYLCASSLVAGRGSYEQYFGPGTRLTVT.

This chain links TRBV4-3 with TRBJ1-3, with D perhaps TRBD1 (6 bases). V was cut by 0 bases and J by 6 bases, with 18 bases left in between. In germline, CDR1 is LGHNA, CDR2 YSLEER. CDR3 length equals 17 residues. The CDR3 DNA sequence: TGCGCCAGCAGCCAAGATGTAACAGGGTACTCGGTAAACACCATATATTTT. Translation: CASSQDVTGYSVNTIYF.

V and J are TRBV7-8 and TRBJ1-2, with a weak D call TRBD1 (6 bases). V lost 4 bases to trimming and J lost 2 bases, with 11 bases between them. Germline V gene sequence: CDR1 SGHVS, CDR2 FQNEAQ. This CDR3 comprises 14 residues. The CDR3 region is CASSSNQGNYGYTF. CDR3 bases: TGTGCCAGCAGCTCAAATCAGGGGAACTATGGCTACACCTTC.